This T cell receptor (beta chain) derives from a study of OX40 agonist ivuxolimab in advanced cancers. Study-level results: Clonal expansion among partial responders at 0.1-3.0 mg/kg ranked near the lowest. The study observed clonal expansion of CD4+ and CD8+ blood T cells by week 6 at 0.1 to 3.0 mg/kg.

V was trimmed by 1 base and J by 2 bases, leaving 6 bases between them. Germline loops: CDR1 SGHVS, CDR2 FQNEAQ. This CDR3 spans 15 amino acids. The protocol was immunoSEQ multiplex PCR, while the TCRdb copy is restricted to in-frame clones and leaves out a portion. Of approximately 120,000 clones detected, 85% to 95% appear once; the ten largest clones hold 0.7% to 0.85%. To note about this clone: Its specificity is unknown.

The sequence came from an adult with an advanced solid tumor such as melanoma, head and neck, liver or kidney cancer. The starting material was CD4+ or CD8+ T cells sorted from blood, obtained in a trial of the OX40 agonist ivuxolimab. The J gene is TRBJ2-6, the V gene TRBV7-8, with unresolved D. In nucleotides, the CDR3 is TGTGCCAGCAGCTTAGGGTCCCCTGGGGCCAACGTCCTGACTTTC. This codes for CASSLGSPGANVLTF.